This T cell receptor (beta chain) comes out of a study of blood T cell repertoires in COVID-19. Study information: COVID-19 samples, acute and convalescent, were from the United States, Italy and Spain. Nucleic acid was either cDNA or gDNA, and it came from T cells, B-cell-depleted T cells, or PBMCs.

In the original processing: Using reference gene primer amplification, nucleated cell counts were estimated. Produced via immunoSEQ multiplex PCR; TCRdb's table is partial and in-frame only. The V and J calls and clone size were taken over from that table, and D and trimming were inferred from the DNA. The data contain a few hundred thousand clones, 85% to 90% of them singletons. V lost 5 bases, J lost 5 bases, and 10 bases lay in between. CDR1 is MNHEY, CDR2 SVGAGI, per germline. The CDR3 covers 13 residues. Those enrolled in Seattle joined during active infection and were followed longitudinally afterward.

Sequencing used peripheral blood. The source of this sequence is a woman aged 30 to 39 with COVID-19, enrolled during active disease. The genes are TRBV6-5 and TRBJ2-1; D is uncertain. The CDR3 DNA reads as TGTGCCAGCAGTCCCCGGTCCCACAATGAGCAGTTCTTC. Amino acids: CASSPRSHNEQFF.